This is a list of T cell receptor beta chains from one sample in a study of cytomegalovirus exposure and HLA in healthy donors. Method: immunoSEQ multiplex PCR; TCRdb's copy keeps in-frame clones and lacks some. The table lists 150,000 or so clones, about 80% of them singletons. The sequencing sample was made of PBMCs. These receptors all stem from a man aged 25 to 40 in good health and CMV-seropositive. CDR3s include the opening cysteine and the closing phenylalanine or tryptophan. A D gene is named only where the DNA matches it firmly. Size values are once, few and many counts, or a class for expanded clones, and some rows have none.

TRBJ1-2,TRBV4-2,-,once,CASSPGQDYGYTF,TGTGCCAGCAGCCCGGGACAAGACTATGGCTACACCTTC
TRBJ2-3,TRBV5-1,-,-,CASSRESTDTQYF,TGCGCCAGCAGCCGTGAGAGCACAGATACGCAGTATTTT
TRBJ2-2,TRBV5-1,-,-,CASSTGGSVWTGELFF,TGCGCCAGCAGCACCGGTGGTAGCGTGTGGACCGGGGAGCTGTTTTTT
TRBJ2-7,TRBV5-6,TRBD1,few,CASSLVGTGASYEQYF,TGTGCCAGCAGCCTGGTGGGGACAGGTGCCTCCTACGAGCAGTACTTC
TRBJ2-3,TRBV28,-,-,CASSLLLNTQYF,TGTGCCAGCAGTTTATTACTGAATACGCAGTATTTT
TRBJ1-1,TRBV5-1,TRBD1,-,CASSLVGTEGNTEAFF,TGCGCCAGCAGCTTGGTAGGGACAGAAGGGAACACTGAAGCTTTCTTT
TRBJ2-1,TRBV7-6,TRBD2,-,CASNPFEGLAGGANEQFF,TGTGCCAGCAACCCATTCGAGGGGCTAGCGGGAGGGGCCAATGAGCAGTTCTTC
TRBJ2-7,TRBV6-5,TRBD1,-,CASSYATGGDYEQYF,TGTGCCAGCAGTTACGCGACAGGGGGAGACTACGAGCAGTACTTC
TRBJ2-7,TRBV5-4,-,-,CASSLGGTGPYEQYF,TGTGCCAGCAGCTTGGGCGGAACAGGGCCCTACGAGCAGTACTTC
TRBJ1-4,TRBV6-6,-,few,CASSKGAGEKLFF,TGTGCCAGCAGTAAGGGCGCGGGCGAAAAACTGTTTTTT
TRBJ1-1,TRBV6-6,-,-,CASSYYRTNTEAFF,TGTGCCAGCAGTTACTACAGAACGAACACTGAAGCTTTCTTT
TRBJ2-2,TRBV9,-,-,CASSVLGWAGVNTGELFF,TGTGCCAGCAGCGTATTGGGCTGGGCAGGCGTGAACACCGGGGAGCTGTTTTTT
TRBJ2-5,TRBV9,-,-,CASSSGSFAETQYF,TGTGCCAGCAGCTCAGGATCCTTCGCGGAGACCCAGTACTTC
TRBJ2-5,TRBV7-9,-,-,CASSLGLGQPGEQYF,TGTGCCAGCAGCTTAGGGTTGGGGCAGCCGGGGGAGCAGTACTTC
TRBJ1-1,TRBV6-5,-,-,CASRAWTASNTEAFF,TGTGCCAGCAGGGCTTGGACAGCCTCCAACACTGAAGCTTTCTTT
TRBJ2-3,TRBV5-1,TRBD2,-,CASSLGLAGSLTDTQYF,TGCGCCAGCAGCTTGGGACTAGCGGGATCCCTCACAGATACGCAGTATTTT
TRBJ2-7,TRBV11-3,TRBD1,-,CASSRDRPSYEQYF,TGTGCCAGCAGCCGGGACAGACCCTCCTACGAGCAGTACTTC